This note documents a single T cell receptor (beta chain) sequence. Its specificity is unknown. TCRdb's table, derived via immunoSEQ multiplex PCR, lists solely in-frame clones and lacks some. This table has about 110,000 clones, around 91% appearing once. The sample belongs to a study of T cell responses to AZD1222 COVID-19 vaccine. The study, taken as a whole, reports: Seropositive AZD1222 recipients at baseline numbered only six or seven. The CD4 TCRs associated with vaccination extended across spike and predominated at 160-218 and 743-854. Spike-specific TCR repertoires showed rising breadth and depth after two AZD1222 doses.

Second-dose groups at about 4 or about 12 weeks were pooled. This CDR3 is 16 amino acids long. The V gene end was trimmed by 3 bases and the J gene end by 5 bases; junction bases not matched to a gene: 12. Germline V gene sequence: CDR1 SGHRS, CDR2 YFSETQ. The TCR originated in an adult who received the AZD1222 COVID-19 vaccine. The specimen comprised peripheral blood, sampled 28 days after the second AZD1222 dose. The chain has TRBV5-1 and TRBJ2-5; 8 bases are shared with TRBD1. The CDR3: CASSWSDRAYRETQYF. CDR3 sequence (DNA): TGCGCCAGCAGCTGGTCGGACAGGGCCTATCGGGAGACCCAGTACTTC.